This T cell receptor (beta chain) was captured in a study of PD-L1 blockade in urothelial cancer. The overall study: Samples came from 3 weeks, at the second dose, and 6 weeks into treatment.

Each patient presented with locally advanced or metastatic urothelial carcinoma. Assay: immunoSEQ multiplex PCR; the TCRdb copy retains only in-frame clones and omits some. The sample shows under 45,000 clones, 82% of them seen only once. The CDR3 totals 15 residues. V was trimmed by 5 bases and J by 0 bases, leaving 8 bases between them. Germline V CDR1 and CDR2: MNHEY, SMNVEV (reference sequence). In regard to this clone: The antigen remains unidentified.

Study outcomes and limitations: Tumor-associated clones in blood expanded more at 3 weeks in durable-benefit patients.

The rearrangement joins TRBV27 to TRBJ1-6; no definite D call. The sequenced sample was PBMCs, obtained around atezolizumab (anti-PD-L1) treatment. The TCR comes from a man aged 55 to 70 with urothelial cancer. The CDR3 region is CASSVVSSYNSPLHF. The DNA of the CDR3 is TGTGCCAGCAGTGTAGTGAGCTCCTATAATTCACCCCTCCACTTT.